Listed here are 16 T cell receptor beta chains from one sample, sequenced in a study of blood T cell repertoires in COVID-19. Assay: immunoSEQ multiplex PCR; the TCRdb copy retains only in-frame clones and omits some. The sample has roughly 170,000 clones, less than 85% seen once. The sample taken for sequencing was PBMCs or T cells enriched from blood (not recorded which). The source is a man in his fifties who had recovered from COVID-19.

The genes are TRBV5-1 and TRBJ2-5; D remains ambiguous. This CDR3 comprises 12 residues. CDR1 and CDR2 (germline): SGHRS, YFSETQ. The V and J ends lost 1 base and 4 bases respectively, with 5 bases between them. The CDR3, as DNA: TGCGCCAGCAGCTTGACCGGAGAGACCCAGTACTTC. Its translation: CASSLTGETQYF.

This clone showed up just a few times. The chain's CDR3 is CASSLTTSNADTQYF. Written as DNA, the CDR3 is TGTGCCAGCAGCTTGACGACTAGCAATGCAGATACGCAGTATTTT. The V call is TRBV11-2, the J call TRBJ2-3, with TRBD2 matching 7 bases. CDR1 SGHAT and CDR2 FQNNGV come from the germline V gene. V shed 3 bases, J shed 4 bases, and the junction held 7 bases outside the gene matches. CDR3 length: 15 amino acids.

This clone has just one count. V is TRBV2 and J is TRBJ2-7; TRBD2 matches 9 bases. Trimming cost V 6 bases and J 1 base; bases outside gene matches: 10. Germline V gene lookup returns CDR1 SNHLY and CDR2 FYNNEI. The CDR3 loop spans 16 amino acids. The CDR3 nucleotides read TGTGCCAGCAGGGGAAAAAGCGGGGGGCTTTCCTACGAGCAGTACTTC. Its protein is CASRGKSGGLSYEQYF.

The rearrangement links TRBV7-2 to TRBJ2-6, with 8 bases identical to TRBD1. Germline V gene data show CDR1 as SGHTA and CDR2 as FQGNSA. The CDR3 loop spans 15 amino acids. V was pared by 3 bases and J by 2 bases, with 0 bases of the junction left unmatched. CDR3 sequence reads: CASSLDRAGANVLTF. CDR3 sequence (DNA): TGTGCCAGCAGCTTGGACAGGGCTGGGGCCAACGTCCTGACTTTC.

This clone was picked up one time. This rearrangement joins TRBV4-1 to TRBJ1-2; D perhaps matches TRBD1 (6 bases). Trimming cost V 0 bases and J 8 bases, with 16 bases left between them. CDR1 and CDR2 (germline): MGHRA, YSYEKL. The CDR3 loop spans 15 amino acids. The CDR3 nucleotides read TGCGCCAGCAGCCAAGATATGGCAGGGGTCGGGGGCTACACCTTC. Protein product: CASSQDMAGVGGYTF.

The rearrangement uses TRBV6-2 or TRBV6-3 and TRBJ2-7; a weak D match, TRBD1 (5 bases). CDR3 length equals 15 residues. Germline V CDR1 and CDR2: MNHEY, SVGEGT. The V end lost 7 bases, the J end lost 5 bases, and 21 bases lay between the germline ends. CDR3 protein: CASTPWSAGLNEQYF. CDR3 DNA sequence: TGTGCCAGCACCCCCTGGTCGGCAGGGCTTAACGAGCAGTACTTC.

CDR3 sequence reads: CAWSPTGYSPLHF. CDR3 DNA: TGTGCCTGGAGTCCCACAGGGTATTCACCCCTCCACTTT. The J gene is TRBJ1-6, the V gene TRBV30; possible D gene TRBD1, 6 bases. This CDR3 spans 13 amino acids. V gave up 2 bases and J gave up 8 bases, with 10 bases separating them. CDR1 is GTSNPN and CDR2 is SVGIG in the germline V gene (reference sequence).

This chain joins TRBV7-9 and TRBJ1-2, with TRBD1 as a possible D gene (5 bases). Germline CDR1 and CDR2: SEHNR and FQNEAQ (reference sequence). This CDR3 contains 16 residues. Trimming cost V 2 bases and J 2 bases, with 15 bases left between them. The chain's CDR3 is CASSLKAGDWNYGYTF. In nucleotides, the CDR3 is TGTGCCAGCAGCTTAAAGGCGGGGGATTGGAACTATGGCTACACCTTC.

This clone was detected a few times. The rearrangement uses TRBV7-6 and TRBJ1-1; tentatively, D is TRBD1 (6 bases). CDR3 length: 14 amino acids. Between the trimmed V and J ends, which lost 1 base and 7 bases, there was a span of 13 bases. From germline, CDR1 is SGHVS and CDR2 FNYEAQ. In DNA form, the CDR3 reads TGTGCCAGCAGCTTAGTAGCGGGGGCCGGTGAAGCTTTCTTT. Translated, it gives CASSLVAGAGEAFF.

The chain carries TRBV4-2 and TRBJ2-1, with 10 nucleotides matching TRBD1. V lost 0 bases, J lost 8 bases, and 7 bases stayed unmatched. CDR3 length: 16 amino acids. CDR1 LGHNA and CDR2 YNFKEQ come from the germline V gene. The CDR3 DNA reads TGTGCCAGCAGCCAAGAGTTGGGGACAGGGGTCGATGAGCAGTTCTTC. It specifies CASSQELGTGVDEQFF.

This clone was recorded a few times. The chain couples TRBV6-5 to TRBJ1-2; D is perhaps TRBD1 (6 bases). V was pared by 2 bases and J by 2 bases, with 6 bases between. This CDR3 has 13 residues. Germline CDR1 and CDR2: MNHEY and SVGAGI. The CDR3 sequence is CASSYGQNYGYTF. In DNA, the CDR3 is TGTGCCAGCAGTTACGGACAGAACTATGGCTACACCTTC.

This clone was found a few times. Additional DNA sequences in this sample encode the identical CDR3. The gene calls are TRBV3-1 (or the pseudogene TRBV3-2) and TRBJ1-2, with TRBD1 matching over 9 bases. After removal of 1 base from V and 2 bases from J, the junction contained 5 bases not matched to a gene. Germline loops: CDR1 LGHDT, CDR2 YNNKEL (reference sequence). There are 16 residues in the CDR3. This CDR3 is CASSQVGTGRNYGYTF. The CDR3 DNA follows: TGTGCCAGCAGCCAAGTCGGGACAGGGCGAAACTATGGCTACACCTTC.

This clone rates as medium-sized. The chain couples TRBV4-3 to TRBJ1-5; 9 nucleotides agree with TRBD1. This CDR3 region has 14 residues. Germline assignment: CDR1 LGHNA and CDR2 YSLEER. V gave up 4 bases and J gave up 4 bases; unmatched junction bases: 2. CDR3 protein: CASSPGTGNQPQHF. CDR3 sequence (DNA): TGCGCCAGCAGCCCCGGGACAGGGAATCAGCCCCAGCATTTT.

The chain employs TRBV29-1 and TRBJ1-5, with D maybe TRBD1 (6 bases). Germline CDR1 SQVTM, CDR2 ANQGSEA. The CDR3 runs to 13 residues. Trimming shortened V by 5 bases and J by 3 bases, and 11 bases separated the two germline ends. The CDR3 DNA is TGCAGCGTTAGGGGGGGAGTCAATCAGCCCCAGCATTTT. Amino acid sequence: CSVRGGVNQPQHF.

The V call is TRBV11-2, the J call TRBJ2-6, with D hard to call. V lost 5 bases, J lost 0 bases, and 8 bases lay in between. The CDR3 has 15 residues. Germline CDR1 and CDR2: SGHAT and FQNNGV. CDR3 in amino acids: CASSHIRSGANVLTF. The CDR3 nucleotides are TGTGCCAGCAGCCACATCCGCTCTGGGGCCAACGTCCTGACTTTC.

The chain recombines TRBV6-4 with TRBJ2-2, with 8 bases fitting TRBD1. J was trimmed by 2 bases and V by 4 bases; bases with no gene match: 3. This CDR3 comprises 15 residues. CDR1 MRHNA and CDR2 SNTAGT come from the germline V gene. The CDR3 reads CASSVGQGNTGELFF. CDR3 DNA sequence: TGTGCCAGCAGTGTCGGACAGGGAAACACCGGGGAGCTGTTTTTT.